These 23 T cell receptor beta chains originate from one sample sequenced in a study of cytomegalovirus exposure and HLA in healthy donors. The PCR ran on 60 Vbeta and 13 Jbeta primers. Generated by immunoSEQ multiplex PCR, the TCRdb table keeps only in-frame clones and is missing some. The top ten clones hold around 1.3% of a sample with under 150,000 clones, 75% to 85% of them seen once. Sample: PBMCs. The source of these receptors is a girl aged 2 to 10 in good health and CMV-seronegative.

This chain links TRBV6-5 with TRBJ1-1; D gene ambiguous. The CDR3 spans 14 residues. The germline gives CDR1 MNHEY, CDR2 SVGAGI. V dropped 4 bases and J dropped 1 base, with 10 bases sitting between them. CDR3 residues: CASSLTLSNTEAFF. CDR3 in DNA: TGTGCCAGCAGTTTGACACTTTCGAACACTGAAGCTTTCTTT.

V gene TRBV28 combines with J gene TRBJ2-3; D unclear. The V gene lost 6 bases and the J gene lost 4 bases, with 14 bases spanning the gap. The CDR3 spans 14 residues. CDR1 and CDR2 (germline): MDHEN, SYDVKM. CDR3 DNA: TGTGCCAGCAGCGCTCCTAGAGTAGCAGATACGCAGTATTTT. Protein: CASSAPRVADTQYF. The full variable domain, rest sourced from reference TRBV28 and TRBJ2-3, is DVKVTQSSRYLVKRTGEKVFLECVQDMDHENMFWYRQDPGLGLRLIYFSYDVKMKEKGDIPEGYSVSREKKERFSLILESASTNQTSMYLCASSAPRVADTQYFGPGTRLTVL.

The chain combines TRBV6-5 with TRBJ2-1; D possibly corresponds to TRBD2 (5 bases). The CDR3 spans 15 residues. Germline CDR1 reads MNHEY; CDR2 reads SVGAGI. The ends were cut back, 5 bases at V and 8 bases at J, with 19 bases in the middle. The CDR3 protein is CASSQNLDLEDEQFF. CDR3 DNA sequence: TGTGCCAGCAGTCAAAACTTGGACCTGGAGGATGAGCAGTTCTTC.

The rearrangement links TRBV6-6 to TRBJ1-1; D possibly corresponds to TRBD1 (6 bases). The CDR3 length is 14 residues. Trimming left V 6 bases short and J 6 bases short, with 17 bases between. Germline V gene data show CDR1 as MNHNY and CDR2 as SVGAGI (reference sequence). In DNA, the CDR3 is TGTGCCAGCAGCCAGACCCAGGGGCAGGCTGAAGCTTTCTTT. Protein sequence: CASSQTQGQAEAFF.

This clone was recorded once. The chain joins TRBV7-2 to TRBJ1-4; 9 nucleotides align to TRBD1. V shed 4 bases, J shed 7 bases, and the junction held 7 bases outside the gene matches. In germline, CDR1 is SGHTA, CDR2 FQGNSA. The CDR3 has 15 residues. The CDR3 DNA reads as TGTGCCAGCAGCTCACAGGGGGCTGGAGGTGAAAAACTGTTTTTT. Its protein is CASSSQGAGGEKLFF.

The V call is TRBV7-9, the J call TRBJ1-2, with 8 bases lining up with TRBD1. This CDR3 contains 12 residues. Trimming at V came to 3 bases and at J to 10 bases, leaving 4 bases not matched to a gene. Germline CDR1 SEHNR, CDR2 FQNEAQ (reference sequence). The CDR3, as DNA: TGTGCCAGCAGCTTGGAGACAGGGGCCTACACCTTC. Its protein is CASSLETGAYTF. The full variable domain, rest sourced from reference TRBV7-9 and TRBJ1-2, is DTGVSQNPRHKITKRGQNVTFRCDPISEHNRLYWYRQTLGQGPEFLTYFQNEAQLEKSRLLSDRFSAERPKGSFSTLEIQRTEQGDSAMYLCASSLETGAYTFGSGTRLTVV.

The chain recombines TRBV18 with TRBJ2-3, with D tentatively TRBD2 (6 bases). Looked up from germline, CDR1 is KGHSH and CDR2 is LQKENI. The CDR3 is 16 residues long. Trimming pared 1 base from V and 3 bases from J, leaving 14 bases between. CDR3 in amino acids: CASSPQKGAGTDTQYF. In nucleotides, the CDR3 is TGTGCCAGCTCACCACAGAAGGGCGCGGGGACAGATACGCAGTATTTT.

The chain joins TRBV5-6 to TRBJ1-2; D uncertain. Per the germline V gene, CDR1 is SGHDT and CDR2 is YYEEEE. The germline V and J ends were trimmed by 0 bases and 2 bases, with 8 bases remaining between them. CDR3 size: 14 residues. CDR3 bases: TGTGCCAGCAGCTTGGCCGACACAAACTATGGCTACACCTTC. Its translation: CASSLADTNYGYTF.

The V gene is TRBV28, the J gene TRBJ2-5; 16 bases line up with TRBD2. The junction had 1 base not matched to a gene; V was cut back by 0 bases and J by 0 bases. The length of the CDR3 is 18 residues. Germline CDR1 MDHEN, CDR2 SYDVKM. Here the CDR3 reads CASSLWGLAGGYQETQYF. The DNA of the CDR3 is TGTGCCAGCAGTTTATGGGGACTAGCGGGAGGGTACCAAGAGACCCAGTACTTC.

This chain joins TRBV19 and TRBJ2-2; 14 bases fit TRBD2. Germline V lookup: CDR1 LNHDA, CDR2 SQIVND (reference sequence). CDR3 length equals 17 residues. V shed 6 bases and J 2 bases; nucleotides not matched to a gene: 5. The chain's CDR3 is CASSPGLAGENTGELFF. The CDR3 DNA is TGTGCCAGTAGCCCGGGACTAGCGGGAGAAAACACCGGGGAGCTGTTTTTT. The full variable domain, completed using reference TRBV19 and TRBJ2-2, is DGGITQSPKYLFRKEGQNVTLSCEQNLNHDAMYWYRQDPGQGLRLIYYSQIVNDFQKGDIAEGYSVSREKKESFPLTVTSAQKNPTAFYLCASSPGLAGENTGELFFGEGSRLTVL.

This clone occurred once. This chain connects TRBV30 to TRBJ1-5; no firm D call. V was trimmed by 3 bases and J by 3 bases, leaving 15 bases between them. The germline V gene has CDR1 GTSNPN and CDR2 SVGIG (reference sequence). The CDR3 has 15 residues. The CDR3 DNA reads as TGTGCCTGGAGCCCCAAAGCCCGGTACAATCAGCCCCAGCATTTT. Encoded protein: CAWSPKARYNQPQHF.

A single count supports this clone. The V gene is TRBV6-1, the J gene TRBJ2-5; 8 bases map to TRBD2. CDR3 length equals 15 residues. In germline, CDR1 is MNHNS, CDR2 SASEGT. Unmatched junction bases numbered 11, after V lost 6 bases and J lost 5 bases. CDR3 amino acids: CASRQESGSGETQYF. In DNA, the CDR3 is TGTGCCAGCAGACAAGAAAGCGGGAGCGGGGAGACCCAGTACTTC.

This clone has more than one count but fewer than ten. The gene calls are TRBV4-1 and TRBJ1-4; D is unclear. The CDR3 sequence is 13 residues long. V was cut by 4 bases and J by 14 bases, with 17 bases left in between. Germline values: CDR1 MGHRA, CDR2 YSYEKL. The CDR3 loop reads CASSPALLSNLFF. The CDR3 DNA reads TGCGCCAGCAGCCCTGCGCTCCTTTCGAATCTGTTTTTT.

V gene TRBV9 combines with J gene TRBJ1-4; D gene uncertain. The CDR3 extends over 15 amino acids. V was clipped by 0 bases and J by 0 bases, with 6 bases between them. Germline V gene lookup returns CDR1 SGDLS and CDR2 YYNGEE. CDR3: CASSVVATTNEKLFF. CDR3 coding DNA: TGTGCCAGCAGCGTAGTGGCCACAACTAATGAAAAACTGTTTTTT. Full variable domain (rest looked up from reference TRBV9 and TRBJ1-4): DSGVTQTPKHLITATGQRVTLRCSPRSGDLSVYWYQQSLDQGLQFLIQYYNGEERAKGNILERFSAQQFPDLHSELNLSSLELGDSALYFCASSVVATTNEKLFFGSGTQLSVL.

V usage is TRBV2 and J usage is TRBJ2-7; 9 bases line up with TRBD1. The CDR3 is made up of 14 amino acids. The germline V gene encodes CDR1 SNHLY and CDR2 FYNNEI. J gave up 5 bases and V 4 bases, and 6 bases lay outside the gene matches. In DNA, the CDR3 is TGTGCCAGCAGTGCGGACAGGGGAGTACACGAGCAGTACTTC. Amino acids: CASSADRGVHEQYF.

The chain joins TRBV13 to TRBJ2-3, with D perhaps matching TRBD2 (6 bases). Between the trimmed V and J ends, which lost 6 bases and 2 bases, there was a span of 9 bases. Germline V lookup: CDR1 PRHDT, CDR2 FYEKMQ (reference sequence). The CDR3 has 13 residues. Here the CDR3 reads CASRSGYTDTQYF. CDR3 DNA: TGTGCCAGCAGAAGCGGGTACACAGATACGCAGTATTTT.

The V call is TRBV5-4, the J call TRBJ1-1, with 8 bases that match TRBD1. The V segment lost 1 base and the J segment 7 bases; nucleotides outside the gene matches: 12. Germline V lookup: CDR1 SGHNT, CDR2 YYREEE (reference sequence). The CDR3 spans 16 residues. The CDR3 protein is CASSLWFTDGQGEAFF. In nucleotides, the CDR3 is TGTGCCAGCAGCTTGTGGTTTACTGATGGACAGGGTGAAGCTTTCTTT.

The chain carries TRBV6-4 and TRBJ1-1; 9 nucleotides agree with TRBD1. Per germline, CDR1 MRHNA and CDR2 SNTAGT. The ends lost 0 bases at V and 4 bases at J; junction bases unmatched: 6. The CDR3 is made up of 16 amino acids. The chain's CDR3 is CASSDSAQGARTEAFF. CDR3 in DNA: TGTGCCAGCAGTGACTCCGCACAGGGGGCGCGCACTGAAGCTTTCTTT.

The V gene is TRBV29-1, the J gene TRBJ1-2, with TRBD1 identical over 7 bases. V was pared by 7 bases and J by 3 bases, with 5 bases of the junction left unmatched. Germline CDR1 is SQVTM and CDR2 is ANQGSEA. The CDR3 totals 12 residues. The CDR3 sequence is CSGRTGDYGYTF. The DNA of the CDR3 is TGCAGCGGGAGGACAGGAGACTATGGCTACACCTTC.

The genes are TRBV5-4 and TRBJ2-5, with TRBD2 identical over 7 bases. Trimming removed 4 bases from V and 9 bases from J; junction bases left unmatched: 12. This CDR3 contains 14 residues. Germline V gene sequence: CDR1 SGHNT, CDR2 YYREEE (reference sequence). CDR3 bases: TGTGCCAGCAGCACCGGGACTACCGAAGCGGCCCAGTACTTC. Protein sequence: CASSTGTTEAAQYF.

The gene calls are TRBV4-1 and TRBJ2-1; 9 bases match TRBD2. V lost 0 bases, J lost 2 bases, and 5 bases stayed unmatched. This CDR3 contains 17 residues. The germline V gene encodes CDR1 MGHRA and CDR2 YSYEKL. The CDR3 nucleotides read TGCGCCAGCAGCCAAGAGGGCGGGAGGGCCCCCTACAATGAGCAGTTCTTC. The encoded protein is CASSQEGGRAPYNEQFF.

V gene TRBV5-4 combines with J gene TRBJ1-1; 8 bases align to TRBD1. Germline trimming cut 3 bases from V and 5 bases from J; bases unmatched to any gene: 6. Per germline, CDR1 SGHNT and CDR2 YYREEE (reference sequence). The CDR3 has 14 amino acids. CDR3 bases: TGTGCCAGCAGCTCTCCAGGGGGCCGGACTGAAGCTTTCTTT. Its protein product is CASSSPGGRTEAFF. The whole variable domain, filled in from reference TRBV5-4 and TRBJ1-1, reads ETGVTQSPTHLIKTRGQQVTLRCSSQSGHNTVSWYQQALGQGPQFIFQYYREEENGRGNFPPRFSGLQFPNYSSELNVNALELDDSALYLCASSSPGGRTEAFFGQGTRLTVV.

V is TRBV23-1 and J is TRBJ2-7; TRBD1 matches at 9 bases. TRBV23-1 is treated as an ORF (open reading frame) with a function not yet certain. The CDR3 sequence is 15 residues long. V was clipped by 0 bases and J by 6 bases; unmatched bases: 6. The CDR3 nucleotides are TGCGCCAGCAGTCAATCGGGGACAGGGACGGTCGAGCAGTACTTC. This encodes CASSQSGTGTVEQYF.